The 7 T cell receptor beta chains given below trace back to one sample, sequenced in a study of shared clonotypes between healthy human individuals. Libraries were prepared by immunoSEQ multiplex PCR; TCRdb keeps only in-frame clonotypes and omits some of them. The sample shows about 1.5 million clones, approximately 97% of them seen only once. The specimen was naive CD4+ T cells sorted from blood. Sample subset: CD45RA+ positively selected. Receptors originate from a man between 25 and 39 years old in good health.

The rearrangement links TRBV7-2 to TRBJ1-1, with 7 bases fitting TRBD1. Germline values: CDR1 SGHTA, CDR2 FQGNSA. The junction had 13 bases not matched to a gene; V was cut back by 5 bases and J by 7 bases. The CDR3 is made up of 15 amino acids. CDR3 sequence (DNA): TGTGCCAGCAGCCCAGAAGCAGGGGGTCAAGGTGAAGCTTTCTTT. It is translated as CASSPEAGGQGEAFF.

The gene calls are TRBV7-2 and TRBJ2-1; 7 bases fit TRBD1. This CDR3 is 14 amino acids long. V shed 3 bases and J 7 bases; nucleotides not matched to a gene: 6. Germline loops: CDR1 SGHTA, CDR2 FQGNSA. CDR3 sequence reads: CASSFRQGVNEQFF. CDR3 sequence (DNA): TGTGCCAGCAGCTTCAGGCAGGGGGTTAATGAGCAGTTCTTC.

The chain employs TRBV27 and TRBJ2-3; 12 nucleotides align to TRBD2. This CDR3 region has 20 residues. Germline V lookup: CDR1 MNHEY, CDR2 SMNVEV (reference sequence). V gave up 8 bases and J gave up 0 bases; unmatched junction bases: 18. The CDR3 loop is CASCKVVLAGGRESTDTQYF. The CDR3 DNA reads as TGTGCCAGCTGCAAAGTCGTCCTAGCGGGAGGGCGAGAAAGCACAGATACGCAGTATTTT.

The chain carries TRBV18 and TRBJ2-5; D is perhaps TRBD2 (5 bases). V lost 2 bases, J lost 5 bases, and 12 bases lay in between. Germline lookup yields CDR1 KGHSH and CDR2 LQKENI. This CDR3 is built from 14 residues. CDR3 sequence (DNA): TGTGCCAGCTCACCAGTTAACGAGGGCGAGACCCAGTACTTC. Protein sequence: CASSPVNEGETQYF.

This clone was counted between two and nine times. The chain couples TRBV10-3 to TRBJ1-2, with a weak D call TRBD1 (5 bases). Between the trimmed V and J ends, which lost 8 bases and 8 bases, there was a span of 15 bases. This CDR3 is built from 12 residues. The germline V gene has CDR1 ENHRY and CDR2 SYGVKD. The CDR3 nucleotides are TGTGCCATCGGGGCGGCAGGCCGGGGCTACACCTTC. This translates into CAIGAAGRGYTF.

This sequence joins TRBV28 and TRBJ1-5; D is undetermined. Germline assignment: CDR1 MDHEN and CDR2 SYDVKM. CDR3 length equals 16 residues. V was trimmed by 3 bases and J by 0 bases, leaving 12 bases between them. The CDR3 loop reads CASSFKGWYSNQPQHF. The CDR3 DNA sequence: TGTGCCAGCAGTTTTAAGGGATGGTATAGCAATCAGCCCCAGCATTTT.

This rearrangement joins TRBV6-1 to TRBJ2-7, with D possibly matching TRBD2 (5 bases). The CDR3 sequence is 16 residues long. Germline V lookup: CDR1 MNHNS, CDR2 SASEGT. The V end lost 0 bases, the J end lost 0 bases, and 12 bases lay between the germline ends. In DNA form, the CDR3 reads TGTGCCAGCAGTGAAGCCGCCCCGAGGGTCTCCTACGAGCAGTACTTC. It is translated as CASSEAAPRVSYEQYF.